The 18 T cell receptor beta chains presented below share a single source sample, sequenced in a study of radiotherapy plus CTLA-4 blockade in lung cancer. Method: immunoSEQ multiplex PCR; TCRdb's copy keeps in-frame clones and lacks some. The sample records more than 40,000 clones, 70% to 75% being singletons. This material consisted of peripheral blood, taken from a patient treated with radiotherapy plus ipilimumab. The origin of the receptors is a human donor with non-small cell lung cancer who had a complete response to radiotherapy plus ipilimumab.

The chain employs TRBV9 and TRBJ2-1; D may be TRBD1 (7 bases). The V and J ends lost 0 bases and 4 bases respectively, with 11 bases between them. CDR1 SGDLS and CDR2 YYNGEE come from the germline V gene. CDR3 length: 15 amino acids. The DNA for the CDR3 is TGTGCCAGCAGCGTAGGACAGGGAGGATACAATGAGCAGTTCTTC. Translated: CASSVGQGGYNEQFF.

This clone showed up just a few times. The V and J genes are TRBV6-1 and TRBJ1-1; maybe TRBD1 (6 bases). V shed 0 bases and J shed 0 bases, with 11 bases lying between them. This CDR3 comprises 16 residues. The germline gives CDR1 MNHNS, CDR2 SASEGT. The CDR3 nucleotides are TGTGCCAGCAGTGAAGCCAACAGGGCAATGAACACTGAAGCTTTCTTT. This codes for CASSEANRAMNTEAFF.

This clone was picked up a small number of times. This chain uses TRBV7-9 with TRBJ1-1; possible D gene TRBD1, 5 bases. CDR3 length: 12 residues. Germline V gene sequence: CDR1 SEHNR, CDR2 FQNEAQ (reference sequence). Trimming took off 3 bases at V and 8 bases at J, with 10 bases between the two ends. Written as DNA, the CDR3 is TGTGCCAGCAGCTTCGAGGGACTAGAAGCTTTCTTT. Amino acid sequence: CASSFEGLEAFF.

The chain employs TRBV18 and TRBJ1-1; 9 bases are shared with TRBD1. The CDR3 has 14 residues. The germline V gene has CDR1 KGHSH and CDR2 LQKENI. Losses at the gene ends were 3 bases for V and 3 bases for J; bases not matched to a gene: 2. DNA for the CDR3: TGTGCCAGCTCACCGCGACAGGGGGACACTGAAGCTTTCTTT. This codes for CASSPRQGDTEAFF.

The rearrangement joins TRBV7-2 to TRBJ1-2, with 7 bases lining up with TRBD1. This CDR3 comprises 14 residues. Germline CDR1 SGHTA, CDR2 FQGNSA. Trimming removed 5 bases from V and 8 bases from J; junction bases left unmatched: 11. Here the CDR3 reads CASSPRQGETGYTF. In DNA form, the CDR3 reads TGTGCCAGCAGCCCGCGACAGGGCGAAACAGGCTACACCTTC.

The chain is built from TRBV5-4 and TRBJ2-3, with a possible D match to TRBD2 (6 bases). The CDR3 loop spans 14 amino acids. Trimming took 1 base from V and 4 from J, leaving 10 bases between them. Germline V gene sequence: CDR1 SGHNT, CDR2 YYREEE (reference sequence). DNA of the CDR3: TGTGCCAGCAGCTTGACTAGCACGGCAGATACGCAGTATTTT. Translated: CASSLTSTADTQYF.

V is TRBV14 and J is TRBJ1-1, with 10 bases identical to TRBD1. CDR3 length equals 18 residues. Losses at the gene ends were 0 bases for V and 3 bases for J; bases not matched to a gene: 10. CDR1 SGHDN and CDR2 FVKESK come from the germline V gene. The CDR3 reads CASSQDRGQGKGHTEAFF. The CDR3 DNA follows: TGTGCCAGCAGCCAAGATCGGGGACAGGGGAAGGGCCACACTGAAGCTTTCTTT.

J is TRBJ2-3 and V is TRBV18; TRBD2 matches 12 bases. Unmatched junction bases numbered 3, after V lost 4 bases and J lost 4 bases. Looked up from germline, CDR1 is KGHSH and CDR2 is LQKENI. The CDR3 consists of 15 residues. In DNA, the CDR3 is TGTGCCAGCTCACTGACTAGCGGGAGCGCAGATACGCAGTATTTT. Amino acids: CASSLTSGSADTQYF.

The chain carries TRBV19 and TRBJ2-5, with 8 bases fitting TRBD1. Trimming removed 6 bases from V and 3 bases from J; junction bases left unmatched: 9. CDR3 length: 15 residues. Per the germline V gene, CDR1 is LNHDA and CDR2 is SQIVND (reference sequence). The CDR3 reads CASREQGGGKETQYF. The CDR3, as DNA: TGTGCCAGTAGGGAACAGGGGGGCGGTAAAGAGACCCAGTACTTC. Full variable domain (outside the CDR3, taken from reference TRBV19 and TRBJ2-5): DGGITQSPKYLFRKEGQNVTLSCEQNLNHDAMYWYRQDPGQGLRLIYYSQIVNDFQKGDIAEGYSVSREKKESFPLTVTSAQKNPTAFYLCASREQGGGKETQYFGPGTRLLVL.

The chain uses TRBV18 and TRBJ2-2; D may be TRBD1 (5 bases). The CDR3 contains 19 residues. CDR1 is KGHSH and CDR2 is LQKENI in the germline V gene. V dropped 4 bases and J dropped 0 bases, with 21 bases sitting between them. CDR3 sequence (DNA): TGTGCCAGCTCACGCTTTACCCTGGACAAATTCGCGAACACCGGGGAGCTGTTTTTT. Protein product: CASSRFTLDKFANTGELFF.

This clone was seen only a few times. The chain has TRBV6-1 and TRBJ1-2; D gene ambiguous. Germline loops: CDR1 MNHNS, CDR2 SASEGT. The CDR3 runs to 15 residues. V shed 7 bases and J shed 4 bases, with 19 bases lying between them. The DNA for the CDR3 is TGTGCCAGCACCGAGGGTGGATTGGCAAGCTATGGCTACACCTTC. Encoded protein: CASTEGGLASYGYTF.

The chain uses TRBV30 and TRBJ1-1; D gene uncertain. The CDR3 is 13 amino acids. V was trimmed by 0 bases and J by 1 base, leaving 6 bases between them. From germline, CDR1 is GTSNPN and CDR2 SVGIG (reference sequence). The CDR3 reads CAWSVSWNTEAFF. CDR3 nucleotides: TGTGCCTGGAGTGTATCCTGGAACACTGAAGCTTTCTTT.

This clone was detected a few times. The chain recombines TRBV6-5 with TRBJ1-2, with TRBD1 matching over 8 bases. This CDR3 has 13 amino acids. The junction had 8 bases not matched to a gene; V was cut back by 6 bases and J by 8 bases. Germline values: CDR1 MNHEY, CDR2 SVGAGI. As DNA, the CDR3 is TGTGCCAGCAGAGCGGACAGGGTTGGCGGCTACACCTTC. It encodes CASRADRVGGYTF.

This sequence joins TRBV5-1 and TRBJ1-4; a possible D gene is TRBD1 (6 bases). Germline CDR1 reads SGHRS; CDR2 reads YFSETQ. This CDR3 contains 14 residues. V lost 0 bases, J lost 7 bases, and 10 bases lay in between. The CDR3 sequence: CASSLGGPGEKLFF. The DNA for the CDR3 is TGCGCCAGCAGCTTGGGGGGGCCCGGTGAAAAACTGTTTTTT.

In nucleotides, the CDR3 is TGTGCCATCAAACCAGGGGCTAGCGGGGCCTCCTACGAGCAGTACTTC. This encodes CAIKPGASGASYEQYF. The genes are TRBV10-3 and TRBJ2-7, with TRBD2 matching over 9 bases. CDR3 size: 16 residues. Germline V gene sequence: CDR1 ENHRY, CDR2 SYGVKD. J gave up 0 bases and V 7 bases, and 10 bases lay outside the gene matches.

This clone was recorded a few times. V and J are TRBV6-1 and TRBJ1-2, with 7 bases identical to TRBD1. The CDR3 extends over 15 amino acids. Germline lookup yields CDR1 MNHNS and CDR2 SASEGT. Germline trimming cut 5 bases from V and 6 bases from J; bases unmatched to any gene: 12. Here the CDR3 reads CASSLGGRGDDGYTF. In DNA, the CDR3 is TGTGCCAGCAGTCTCGGGGGCAGGGGGGACGATGGCTACACCTTC.

This chain joins TRBV28 and TRBJ1-2; tentative D call: TRBD1 (6 bases). Germline CDR1 reads MDHEN; CDR2 reads SYDVKM. V dropped 6 bases and J dropped 4 bases, with 12 bases sitting between them. CDR3 size: 13 residues. The CDR3 loop is CASSPTGLYGYTF. Here the CDR3 DNA reads TGTGCCAGCAGCCCGACAGGCCTCTATGGCTACACCTTC.

The chain is built from TRBV15 and TRBJ2-1; 11 bases match TRBD2. V lost 4 bases and J lost 4; bases outside the gene matches: 6. CDR1 and CDR2 (germline): LNHNV, YYDKDF (reference sequence). The CDR3 has 16 residues. CDR3 residues: CATSTSSGGRYNEQFF. Here the CDR3 DNA reads TGTGCCACCAGCACCTCTAGCGGGGGGAGGTACAATGAGCAGTTCTTC.